Given below is one T cell receptor beta chain in context. Its matching antigen is unknown. Germline lookup yields CDR1 SGHVS and CDR2 FQNEAQ. The CDR3 sequence is 19 residues long. Trimming left V 1 base short and J 3 bases short, with 24 bases between. This sample is drawn from a study of T cell responses to AZD1222 COVID-19 vaccine. Sequencing was performed with immunoSEQ multiplex PCR; in TCRdb, only in-frame clones are kept and a portion is missing. Of fewer than 150,000 clones in the sample, roughly 92% were seen once. Study-wide results and caveats: Regions 160-218 and 743-854 held dominance among vaccine-associated CD4 TCRs, which spanned spike.

This receptor was identified in an adult in good health. This rearrangement joins TRBV7-8 to TRBJ1-1, with TRBD1 as a possible D gene (5 bases). The sequencing used peripheral blood, collected on day 0 of AZD1222 vaccination. The CDR3 DNA reads TGTGCCAGCAGCTTAGTCTCTGTGATAGGGGCCTGGACTTACACTGAAGCTTTCTTT. Its protein is CASSLVSVIGAWTYTEAFF.